This T cell receptor beta chain is from a study of CD8 T cells in ankylosing spondylitis. Trimming cost V 1 base and J 3 bases, with 11 bases left between them. Germline loops: CDR1 SGHRS, CDR2 YFSETQ. The CDR3 totals 15 residues. The table lists this clonotype with a few counts. Its antigen remains unknown. General study findings and limits: Peripheral blood samples showed relatively rare disease-linked clones, and these clones were CD8+.

The authors made TCR beta libraries by quantitative 5'-RACE with molecular barcodes. MiXCR, run by TCRdb on the 5' RACE reads, gives a single entry per CDR3 protein. The profile shows roughly 150,000 distinct CDR3 sequences, roughly 34% of them singletons. The chain recombines TRBV5-1 with TRBJ2-1; D is possibly TRBD1 (6 bases). Sequencing was performed on synovial fluid, either unsorted or a sorted T cell fraction (not recorded which). The TCR sequence derives from a male donor with ankylosing spondylitis. The CDR3 nucleotides are TGCGCCAGCAGCTTGTGGGGACAAGACTACAATGAGCAGTTCTTC. Protein: CASSLWGQDYNEQFF.